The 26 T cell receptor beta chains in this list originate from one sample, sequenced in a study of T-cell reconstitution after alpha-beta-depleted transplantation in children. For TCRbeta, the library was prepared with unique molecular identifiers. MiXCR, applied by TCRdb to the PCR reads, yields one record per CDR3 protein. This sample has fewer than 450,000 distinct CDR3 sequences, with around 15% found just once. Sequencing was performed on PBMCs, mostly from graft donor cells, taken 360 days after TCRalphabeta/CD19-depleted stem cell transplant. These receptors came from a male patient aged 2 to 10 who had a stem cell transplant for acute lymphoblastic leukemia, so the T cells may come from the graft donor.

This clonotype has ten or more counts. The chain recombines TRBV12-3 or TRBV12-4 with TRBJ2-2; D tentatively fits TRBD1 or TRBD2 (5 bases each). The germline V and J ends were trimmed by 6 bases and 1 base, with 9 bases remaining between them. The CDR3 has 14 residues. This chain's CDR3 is CASRGDLNTGELFF. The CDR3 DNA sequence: TGTGCCAGCAGGGGGGATCTGAACACCGGGGAGCTGTTTTTT.

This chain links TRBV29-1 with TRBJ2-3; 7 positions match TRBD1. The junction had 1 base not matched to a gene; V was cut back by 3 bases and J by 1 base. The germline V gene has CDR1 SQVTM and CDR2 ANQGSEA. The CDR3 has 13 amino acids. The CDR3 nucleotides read TGCAGCGTTGAGCAGGGGGGCACAGATACGCAGTATTTT. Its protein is CSVEQGGTDTQYF.

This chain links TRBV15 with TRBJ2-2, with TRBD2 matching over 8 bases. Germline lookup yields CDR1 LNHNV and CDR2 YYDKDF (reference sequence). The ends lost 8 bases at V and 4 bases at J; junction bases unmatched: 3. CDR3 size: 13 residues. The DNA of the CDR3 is TGTGCCACCGGGGCGGGGGGCACCGGGGAGCTGTTTTTT. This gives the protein CATGAGGTGELFF.

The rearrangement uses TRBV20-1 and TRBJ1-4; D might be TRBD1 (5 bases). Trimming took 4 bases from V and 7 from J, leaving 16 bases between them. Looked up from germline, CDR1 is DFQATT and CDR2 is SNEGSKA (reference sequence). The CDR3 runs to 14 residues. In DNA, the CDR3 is TGCAGTGCTAATCCCGGCGGGACTCGTGAAAAACTGTTTTTT. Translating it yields CSANPGGTREKLFF.

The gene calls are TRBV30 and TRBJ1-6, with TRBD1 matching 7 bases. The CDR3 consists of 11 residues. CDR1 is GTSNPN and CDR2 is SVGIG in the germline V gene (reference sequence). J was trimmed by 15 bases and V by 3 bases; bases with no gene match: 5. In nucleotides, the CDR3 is TGTGCCTGGAGCGAGGGGGCCCGCCTCCACTTT. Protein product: CAWSEGARLHF.

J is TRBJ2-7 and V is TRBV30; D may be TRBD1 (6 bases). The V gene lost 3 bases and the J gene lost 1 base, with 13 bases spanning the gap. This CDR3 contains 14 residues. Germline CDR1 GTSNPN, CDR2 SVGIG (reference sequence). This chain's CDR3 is CAWSGQDSSYEQYF. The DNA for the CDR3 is TGTGCCTGGAGCGGCCAGGACAGTTCCTACGAGCAGTACTTC.

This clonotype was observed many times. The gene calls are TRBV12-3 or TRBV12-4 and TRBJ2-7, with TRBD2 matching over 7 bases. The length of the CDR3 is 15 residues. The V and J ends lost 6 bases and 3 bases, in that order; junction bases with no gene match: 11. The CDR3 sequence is CASSRGLVQGYEQYF. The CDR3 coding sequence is TGTGCCAGCAGCAGAGGACTAGTACAAGGCTACGAGCAGTACTTC.

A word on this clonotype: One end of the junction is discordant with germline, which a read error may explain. The CDR3: CSARVGWATDLPF. The CDR3 DNA is TGCAGTGCTAGAGTAGGCTGGGCGACAGATTTACCCTTT. This chain joins TRBV20-1 and TRBJ1-6, with TRBD1 as a possible D gene (5 bases). The CDR3 totals 13 residues. In germline, CDR1 is DFQATT, CDR2 SNEGSKA (reference sequence).

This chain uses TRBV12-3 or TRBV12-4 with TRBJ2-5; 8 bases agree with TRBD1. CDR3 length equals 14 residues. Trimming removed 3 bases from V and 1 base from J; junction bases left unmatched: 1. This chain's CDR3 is CASSFGQGQETQYF. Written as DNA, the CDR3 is TGTGCCAGCAGTTTTGGACAGGGCCAAGAGACCCAGTACTTC.

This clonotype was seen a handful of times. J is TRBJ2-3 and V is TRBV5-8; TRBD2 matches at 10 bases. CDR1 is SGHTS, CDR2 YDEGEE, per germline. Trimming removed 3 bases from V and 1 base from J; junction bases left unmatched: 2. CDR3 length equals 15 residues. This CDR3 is CASSYGLAGTDTQYF. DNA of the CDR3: TGTGCCAGCAGCTACGGACTAGCGGGCACAGATACGCAGTATTTT.

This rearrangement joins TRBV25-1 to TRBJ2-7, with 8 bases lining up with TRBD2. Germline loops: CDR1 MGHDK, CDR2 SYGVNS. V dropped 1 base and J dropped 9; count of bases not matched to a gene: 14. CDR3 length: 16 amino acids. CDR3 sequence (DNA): TGTGCCAGCAGTGAATCGGTAGCGGGAAGGATTCAGGCGCAGTACTTC. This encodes CASSESVAGRIQAQYF.

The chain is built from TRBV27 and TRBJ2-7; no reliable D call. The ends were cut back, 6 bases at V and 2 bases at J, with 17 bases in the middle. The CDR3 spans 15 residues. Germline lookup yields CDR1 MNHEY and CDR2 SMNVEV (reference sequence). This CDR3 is CASSILAVYPYEQYF. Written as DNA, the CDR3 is TGTGCCAGCAGCATCTTGGCAGTGTACCCCTACGAGCAGTACTTC.

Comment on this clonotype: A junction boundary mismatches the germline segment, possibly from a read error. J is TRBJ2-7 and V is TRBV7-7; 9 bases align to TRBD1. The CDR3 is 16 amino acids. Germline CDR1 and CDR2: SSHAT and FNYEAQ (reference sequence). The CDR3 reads CASSLAPGTGNAEQYF. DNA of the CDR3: TGTGCTAGCAGCTTAGCCCCCGGGACAGGGAACGCCGAGCAGTACTTC.

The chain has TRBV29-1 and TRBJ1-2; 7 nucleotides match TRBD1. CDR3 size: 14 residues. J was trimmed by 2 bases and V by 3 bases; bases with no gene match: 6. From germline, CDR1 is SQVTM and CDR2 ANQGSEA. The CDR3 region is CSVDRTGLNYGYTF. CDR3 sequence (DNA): TGCAGCGTTGATAGGACAGGACTAAACTATGGCTACACCTTC.

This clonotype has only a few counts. As DNA, the CDR3 is TGTGCCAGCAGTTTGCCCCCCGCGGGACACTCATCCTACGAGCAGTACTTC. The encoded protein is CASSLPPAGHSSYEQYF. This sequence joins TRBV28 and TRBJ2-7; either TRBD1 or TRBD2 may supply D (6 bases each). The CDR3 runs to 17 residues. V dropped 3 bases and J dropped 1 base, with 19 bases sitting between them. CDR1 and CDR2 from the germline V gene are MDHEN and SYDVKM.

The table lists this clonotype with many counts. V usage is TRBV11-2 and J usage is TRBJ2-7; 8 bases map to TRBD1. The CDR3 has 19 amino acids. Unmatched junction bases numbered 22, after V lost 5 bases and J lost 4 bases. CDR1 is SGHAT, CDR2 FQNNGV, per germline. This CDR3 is CASSRPSGTGMRLKYEQYF. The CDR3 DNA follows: TGTGCCAGCAGCCGTCCCTCCGGGACAGGTATGAGGCTCAAATACGAGCAGTACTTC.

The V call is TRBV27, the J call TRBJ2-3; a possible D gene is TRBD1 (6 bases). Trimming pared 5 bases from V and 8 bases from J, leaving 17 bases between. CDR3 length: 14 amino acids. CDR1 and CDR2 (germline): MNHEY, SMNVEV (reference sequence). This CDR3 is CASSPSYRDGTQYF. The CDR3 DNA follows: TGTGCCAGCAGTCCATCCTACAGGGATGGTACGCAGTATTTT.

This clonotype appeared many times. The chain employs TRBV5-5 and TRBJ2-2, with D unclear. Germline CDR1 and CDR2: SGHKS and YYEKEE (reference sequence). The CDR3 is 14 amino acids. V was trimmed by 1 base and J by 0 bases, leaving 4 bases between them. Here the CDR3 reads CASSLFSNTGELFF. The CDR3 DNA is TGTGCCAGCAGCTTGTTTTCGAACACCGGGGAGCTGTTTTTT.

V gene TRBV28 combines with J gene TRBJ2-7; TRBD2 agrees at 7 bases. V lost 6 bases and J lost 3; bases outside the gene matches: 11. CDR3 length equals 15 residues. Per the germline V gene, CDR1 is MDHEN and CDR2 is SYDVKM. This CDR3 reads CASSFRGGRDYEQYF. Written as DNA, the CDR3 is TGTGCCAGCAGCTTCCGGGGAGGGAGAGACTACGAGCAGTACTTC.

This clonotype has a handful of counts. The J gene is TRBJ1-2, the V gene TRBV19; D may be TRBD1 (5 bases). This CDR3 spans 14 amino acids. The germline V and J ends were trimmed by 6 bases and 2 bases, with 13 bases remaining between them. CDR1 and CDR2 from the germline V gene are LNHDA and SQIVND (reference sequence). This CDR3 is CASRRRGDNYGYTF. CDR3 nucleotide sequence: TGTGCCAGTAGAAGACGTGGGGACAACTATGGCTACACCTTC.

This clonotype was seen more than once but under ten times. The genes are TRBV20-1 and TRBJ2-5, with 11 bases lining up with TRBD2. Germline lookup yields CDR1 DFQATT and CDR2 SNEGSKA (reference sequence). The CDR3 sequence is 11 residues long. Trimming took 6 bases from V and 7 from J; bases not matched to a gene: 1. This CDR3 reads CSAGTSGTQYF. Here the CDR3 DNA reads TGCAGTGCGGGGACTAGCGGGACCCAGTACTTC.

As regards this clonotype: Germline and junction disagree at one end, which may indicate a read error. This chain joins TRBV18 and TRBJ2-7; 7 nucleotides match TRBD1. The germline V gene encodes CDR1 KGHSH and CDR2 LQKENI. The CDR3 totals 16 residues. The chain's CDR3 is CASSPPLGGTAYEQYF. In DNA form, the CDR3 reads TGTGCCAGCTCCCCACCCTTAGGGGGCACAGCCTACGAGCAGTACTTC. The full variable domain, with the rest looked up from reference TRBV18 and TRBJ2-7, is NAGVMQNPRHLVRRRGQEARLRCSPMKGHSHVYWYRQLPEEGLKFMVYLQKENIIDESGMPKERFSAEFPKEGPSILRIQQVVRGDSAAYFCASSPPLGGTAYEQYFGPGTRLTVT.

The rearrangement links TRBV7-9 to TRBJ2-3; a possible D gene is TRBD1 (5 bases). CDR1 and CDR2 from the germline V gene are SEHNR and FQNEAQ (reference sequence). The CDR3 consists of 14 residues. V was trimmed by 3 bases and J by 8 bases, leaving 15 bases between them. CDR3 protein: CASSFARVEGTQYF. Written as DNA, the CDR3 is TGTGCCAGCAGCTTTGCCAGGGTCGAAGGTACGCAGTATTTT.

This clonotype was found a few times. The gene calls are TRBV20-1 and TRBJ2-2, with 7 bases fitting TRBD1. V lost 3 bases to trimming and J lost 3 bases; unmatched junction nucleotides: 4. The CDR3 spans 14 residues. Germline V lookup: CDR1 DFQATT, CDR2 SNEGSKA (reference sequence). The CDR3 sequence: CSARGTVDTGELFF. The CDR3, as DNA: TGCAGTGCTAGGGGGACAGTTGACACCGGGGAGCTGTTTTTT.

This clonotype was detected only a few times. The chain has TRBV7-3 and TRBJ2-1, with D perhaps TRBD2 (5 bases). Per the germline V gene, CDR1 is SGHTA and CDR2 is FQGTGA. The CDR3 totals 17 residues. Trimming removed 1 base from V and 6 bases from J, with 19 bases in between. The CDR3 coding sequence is TGTGCCAGCAGCTTAAGTGGGCTAGCAGCCAGGCCCAATGAGCAGTTCTTC. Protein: CASSLSGLAARPNEQFF.

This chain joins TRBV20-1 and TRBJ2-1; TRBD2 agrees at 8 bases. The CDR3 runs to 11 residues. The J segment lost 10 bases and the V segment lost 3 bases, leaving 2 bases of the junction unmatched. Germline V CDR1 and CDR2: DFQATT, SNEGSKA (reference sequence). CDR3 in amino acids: CSARVAGEQFF. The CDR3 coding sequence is TGCAGTGCTAGGGTAGCGGGAGAGCAGTTCTTC.